This T cell receptor beta chain was found in a study of blood T cell repertoires in COVID-19. Assay: immunoSEQ multiplex PCR; the TCRdb copy retains only in-frame clones and omits some. The sample shows about 250,000 clones, over 75% of them seen only once. The source of this sequence is a man aged 35 to 55 who had recovered from COVID-19. The sample taken for sequencing was PBMCs or T cells enriched from blood (not recorded which).

The CDR3: CASSWAGGTPYGYTF. In nucleotides, the CDR3 is TGTGCCAGTAGTTGGGCGGGGGGGACACCCTATGGCTACACCTTC. This chain connects TRBV19 to TRBJ1-2, with TRBD1 as a possible D gene (6 bases). The V and J ends lost 5 bases and 4 bases respectively, with 17 bases between them. Germline CDR1 and CDR2: LNHDA and SQIVND (reference sequence). This CDR3 has 15 residues. The whole variable domain, remainder taken from reference TRBV19 and TRBJ1-2, is DGGITQSPKYLFRKEGQNVTLSCEQNLNHDAMYWYRQDPGQGLRLIYYSQIVNDFQKGDIAEGYSVSREKKESFPLTVTSAQKNPTAFYLCASSWAGGTPYGYTFGSGTRLTVV.